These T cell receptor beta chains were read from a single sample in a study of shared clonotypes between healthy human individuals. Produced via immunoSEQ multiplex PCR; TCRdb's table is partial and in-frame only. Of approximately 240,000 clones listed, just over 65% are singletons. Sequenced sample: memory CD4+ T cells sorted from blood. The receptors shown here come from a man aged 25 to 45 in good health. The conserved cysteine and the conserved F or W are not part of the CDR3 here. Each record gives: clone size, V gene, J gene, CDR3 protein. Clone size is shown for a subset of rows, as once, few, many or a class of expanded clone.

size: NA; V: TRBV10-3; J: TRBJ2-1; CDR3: AIRSRGQGFVDEQF
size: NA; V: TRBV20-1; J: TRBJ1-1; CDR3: SQGVTEAF
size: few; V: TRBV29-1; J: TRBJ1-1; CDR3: SVTQGNTEAF
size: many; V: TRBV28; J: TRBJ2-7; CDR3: ASSPPSYEQY
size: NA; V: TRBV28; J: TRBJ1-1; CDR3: ASSHRNLAEAF
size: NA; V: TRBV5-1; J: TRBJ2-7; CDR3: ASSSGTGGEQY
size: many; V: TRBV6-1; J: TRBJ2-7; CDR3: ASNRVGNEQY
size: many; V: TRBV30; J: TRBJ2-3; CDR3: ACKIRQFSTDTQY
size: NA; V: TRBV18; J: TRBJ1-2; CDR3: ASSPTITYGYT
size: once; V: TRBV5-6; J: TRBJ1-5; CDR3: ASSSAGIVGDQPQH
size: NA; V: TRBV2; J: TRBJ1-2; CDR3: ASTEVRLGGYT
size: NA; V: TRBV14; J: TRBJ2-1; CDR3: ASSSRRTGNNEQF
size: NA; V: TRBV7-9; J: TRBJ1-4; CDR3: ASSLMTSNEKLF
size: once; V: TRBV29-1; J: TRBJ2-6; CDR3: SVEDPEGGANVLT
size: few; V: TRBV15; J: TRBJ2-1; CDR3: ATKRTGTYNEQF
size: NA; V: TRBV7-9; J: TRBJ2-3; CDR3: ASSLGDTDTQY
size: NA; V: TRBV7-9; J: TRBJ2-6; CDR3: ASGEAGANVLT
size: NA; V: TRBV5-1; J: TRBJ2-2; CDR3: ASSLVGSPELF
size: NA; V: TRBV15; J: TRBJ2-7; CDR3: ATSPPWQGRYYEQY
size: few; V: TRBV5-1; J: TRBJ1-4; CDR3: ASSLEGLNEKLF
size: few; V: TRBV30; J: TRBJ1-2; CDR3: AWSPSGGDYGYT
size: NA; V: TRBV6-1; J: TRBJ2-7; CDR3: ASSVWLYEQY
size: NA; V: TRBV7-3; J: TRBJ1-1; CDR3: ASSFISESEAF
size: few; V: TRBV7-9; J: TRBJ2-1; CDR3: ASSTSGGTLNEQF
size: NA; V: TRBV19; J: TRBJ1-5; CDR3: ASSIDLDQPQH
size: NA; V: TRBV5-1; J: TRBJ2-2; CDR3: ASSIQGAVLTGELF
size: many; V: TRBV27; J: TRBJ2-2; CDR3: ASRLWAGGSTGELF
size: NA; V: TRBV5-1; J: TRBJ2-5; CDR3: ASSPGAPQETQY
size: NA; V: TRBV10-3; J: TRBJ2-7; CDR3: AIKTRGDSYEQY
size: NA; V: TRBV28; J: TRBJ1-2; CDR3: ASSLLGAVGGYT
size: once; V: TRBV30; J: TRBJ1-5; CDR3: AWSALTGGGGNQPQH
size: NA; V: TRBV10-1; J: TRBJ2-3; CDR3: ASSPRRALGAGDTQY
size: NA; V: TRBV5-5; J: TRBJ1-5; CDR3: ASRPSPNQPQH
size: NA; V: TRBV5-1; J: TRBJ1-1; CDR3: ASSPQWAGQQAF
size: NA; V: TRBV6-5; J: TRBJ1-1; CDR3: ASSPGRGGLRAF